This T cell receptor (beta chain) is from a study of T cell repertoires in cytomegalovirus infection. Study at large: Indications of both CMV infection and matching HLA type were provided by public TCR beta signatures.

This clonotype has at least ten counts. One entry per CDR3 protein results from TCRdb running MiXCR on the reads. The profile shows 250,000 or so distinct CDR3 sequences, over 15% of them singletons. CDR1 is DFQATT and CDR2 is SNEGSKA in the germline V gene (reference sequence). This CDR3 region has 14 residues. Trimming cost V 4 bases and J 7 bases, with 20 bases left between them. Material for sequencing was CD8+ T cells from PBMCs. The V call is TRBV20-1, the J call TRBJ2-7; D may be TRBD1 (6 bases). This TCR was recovered from a human donor in good health (CMV status not recorded). Some clones in this sample may be carry-over from other donors' samples. This chain's CDR3 is CSAKVGLSRGEQYF. The CDR3 region has the DNA TGCAGTGCTAAAGTCGGCCTCTCGAGGGGGGAGCAGTACTTC.